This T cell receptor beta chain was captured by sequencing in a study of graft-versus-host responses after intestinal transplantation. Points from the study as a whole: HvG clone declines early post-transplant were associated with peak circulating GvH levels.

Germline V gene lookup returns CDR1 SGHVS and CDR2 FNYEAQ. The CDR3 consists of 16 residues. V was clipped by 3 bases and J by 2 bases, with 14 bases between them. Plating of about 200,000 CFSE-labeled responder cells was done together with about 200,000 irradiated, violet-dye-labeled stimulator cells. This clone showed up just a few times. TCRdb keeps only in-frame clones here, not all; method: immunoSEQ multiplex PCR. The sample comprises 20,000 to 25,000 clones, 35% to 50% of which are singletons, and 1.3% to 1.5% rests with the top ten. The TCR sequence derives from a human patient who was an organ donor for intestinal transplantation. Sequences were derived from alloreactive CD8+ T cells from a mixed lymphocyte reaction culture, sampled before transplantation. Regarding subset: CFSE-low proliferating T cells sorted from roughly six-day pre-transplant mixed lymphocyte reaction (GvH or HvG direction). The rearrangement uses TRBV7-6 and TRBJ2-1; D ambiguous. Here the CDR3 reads CASSFAGSPPYNEQFF. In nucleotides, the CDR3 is TGTGCCAGCAGCTTTGCCGGCAGTCCTCCCTACAATGAGCAGTTCTTC.